The TCR beta chain under discussion was sequenced for a study of cytomegalovirus exposure and HLA in healthy donors. Study findings and constraints: Testing in vitro showed a few CMV-associated chains specific for CMV antigens. Associated with cytomegalovirus, according to the listing, were some 150 TCR beta chains. According to a subsequent analysis, TCR clusters from the first cohort were inclined to appear together in the 90 to 150 validation repertoires.

The CDR3 has 15 residues. After removal of 11 bases from V and 0 bases from J, the junction contained 9 bases not matched to a gene. Germline assignment: CDR1 SEHNR and CDR2 FQNEAQ (reference sequence). Assay used: immunoSEQ multiplex PCR; TCRdb lists only in-frame clones, some missing. The table has roughly 75,000 clones, around 81% seen once. These donors were members of the roughly 110-subject validation cohort, a group separate from the approximately 670-subject first cohort. Turning to this clone: What it binds is unknown.

The sample consisted of PBMCs. This clonotype was obtained from a young man in good health and CMV-seronegative. The V and J genes are TRBV7-9 and TRBJ2-3; 9 bases line up with TRBD1. The DNA for the CDR3 is TGTGCCTTAGGAAGGACAGGGGACAGCACAGATACGCAGTATTTT. This translates into CALGRTGDSTDTQYF.